This TCR beta chain was identified in a study of response to subunit inactivated influenza vaccine. V lost 0 bases to trimming and J lost 5 bases, with 10 bases between them. The germline gives CDR1 SGHAT, CDR2 FQNNGV. The CDR3 spans 14 residues. TCRdb itself ran the RT-PCR reads through MiXCR, one entry per CDR3 protein. This sample has roughly 760,000 distinct CDR3 sequences, with around 21% found just once. A few counts support this clonotype. The antigen remains unidentified. Findings of the study overall: Few new T cells, the authors suggested, are recruited by each seasonal influenza vaccination.

This clonotype was obtained from a man aged 45 to 65 who received an inactivated influenza vaccine. The gene calls are TRBV11-2 and TRBJ1-2, with a weak D call TRBD1 (5 bases). This material consisted of PBMCs from blood, taken less than 6 days after vaccination. CDR3 in DNA: TGTGCCAGCAGCTTAGATGGGGCAGCGTATGGCTACACCTTC. Translated: CASSLDGAAYGYTF. Full variable domain (remainder filled in from reference TRBV11-2 and TRBJ1-2): EAGVAQSPRYKIIEKRQSVAFWCNPISGHATLYWYQQILGQGPKLLIQFQNNGVVDDSQLPKDRFSAERLKGVDSTLKIQPAKLEDSAVYLCASSLDGAAYGYTFGSGTRLTVV.